The 18 T cell receptor beta chains below all came from one sample that was sequenced in a study of blood T cell repertoires in COVID-19. The repertoire was sequenced with immunoSEQ multiplex PCR; TCRdb's copy has only in-frame clones and lacks some. This table holds 200,000 to 250,000 clones, 80% to 90% found once. The sequenced sample consisted of peripheral blood. The receptors stem from an elderly man with acute or convalescent COVID-19.

The rearrangement links TRBV7-9 to TRBJ1-1, with 10 bases that match TRBD1. With 5 bases clipped from V and 2 bases from J, the junction kept 8 bases outside the gene matches. Looked up from germline, CDR1 is SEHNR and CDR2 is FQNEAQ (reference sequence). This CDR3 comprises 16 residues. CDR3 residues: CASSPRQGASNTEAFF. Written as DNA, the CDR3 is TGTGCCAGCAGCCCCAGACAGGGGGCCTCAAACACTGAAGCTTTCTTT.

This chain connects TRBV5-4 to TRBJ2-5; possible D gene TRBD1, 6 bases. V was shortened by 0 bases and J by 4 bases, with 7 bases between the two germline ends. Looked up from germline, CDR1 is SGHNT and CDR2 is YYREEE (reference sequence). The CDR3 loop spans 13 amino acids. The CDR3 protein is CASSLGTAETQYF. Written as DNA, the CDR3 is TGTGCCAGCAGCTTGGGGACAGCAGAGACCCAGTACTTC. The complete variable domain, with remaining parts taken from reference TRBV5-4 and TRBJ2-5, reads ETGVTQSPTHLIKTRGQQVTLRCSSQSGHNTVSWYQQALGQGPQFIFQYYREEENGRGNFPPRFSGLQFPNYSSELNVNALELDDSALYLCASSLGTAETQYFGPGTRLLVL.

The chain links TRBV18 to TRBJ2-2; TRBD1 agrees at 8 bases. The germline V gene has CDR1 KGHSH and CDR2 LQKENI. V lost 6 bases to trimming and J lost 3 bases; unmatched junction nucleotides: 9. The CDR3 length is 16 residues. The CDR3, as DNA: TGTGCCAGCTCGCCAAGGCAGGGGGCGGACACCGGGGAGCTGTTTTTT. Encoded protein: CASSPRQGADTGELFF.

This clone was seen once. This chain connects TRBV9 to TRBJ2-1, with 11 bases that match TRBD2. V trimming: 2 bases; J trimming: 4 bases; junction bases outside the gene matches: 5. There are 16 residues in the CDR3. CDR1 and CDR2 (germline): SGDLS, YYNGEE. CDR3 bases: TGTGCCAGCAGCGTGGGGACTAGCGGAGCATACAATGAGCAGTTCTTC. It codes for CASSVGTSGAYNEQFF.

The chain couples TRBV9 to TRBJ1-6; D is undetermined. The V and J ends lost 0 bases and 10 bases respectively, with 11 bases between them. The germline V gene encodes CDR1 SGDLS and CDR2 YYNGEE. The CDR3 runs to 14 residues. CDR3 amino acids: CASSVAEGESPLHF. The CDR3 DNA reads TGTGCCAGCAGCGTAGCGGAGGGAGAGTCACCCCTCCACTTT.

The chain employs TRBV20-1 and TRBJ2-7, with D possibly TRBD2 on 6 matching bases. The ends were cut back, 3 bases at V and 7 bases at J, with 10 bases in the middle. The CDR3 is made up of 11 amino acids. Germline V CDR1 and CDR2: DFQATT, SNEGSKA (reference sequence). CDR3 amino acids: CSASRGSEQYF. CDR3 DNA sequence: TGCAGTGCTAGTCGGGGGTCGGAGCAGTACTTC.

The rearrangement links TRBV10-3 to TRBJ2-7, with 10 positions matching TRBD1. The CDR3 loop spans 15 amino acids. Germline CDR1 reads ENHRY; CDR2 reads SYGVKD. V dropped 0 bases and J dropped 6; count of bases not matched to a gene: 5. The CDR3 bases are TGTGCCATCAGTGAGTCGAGGGACAGGGGCAGCGAGCAGTACTTC. Its protein is CAISESRDRGSEQYF.

CDR3 sequence reads: CASSLDNGGTEAFF. The CDR3 bases are TGCGCCAGCAGCTTGGATAACGGGGGCACTGAAGCTTTCTTT. The gene calls are TRBV5-1 and TRBJ1-1, with D perhaps TRBD1 (5 bases). Germline CDR1 reads SGHRS; CDR2 reads YFSETQ. The CDR3 is made up of 14 amino acids. V was pared by 0 bases and J by 4 bases, with 10 bases between.

This clone was detected only once. The chain is built from TRBV3-1 (or the pseudogene TRBV3-2) and TRBJ1-2, with unresolved D. Germline CDR1 reads LGHDT; CDR2 reads YNNKEL (reference sequence). The CDR3 is 13 amino acids. The V gene lost 4 bases and the J gene lost 7 bases, with 13 bases spanning the gap. DNA of the CDR3: TGTGCCAGCAGCCGGGAGGGCGCGGGTGGCTACACCTTC. Protein product: CASSREGAGGYTF.

CDR3 in DNA: TGCGCCAGCAATAAGGGGGCCCTGAACACTGAAGCTTTCTTT. Translated: CASNKGALNTEAFF. The chain couples TRBV5-1 to TRBJ1-1; 7 nucleotides agree with TRBD1. The germline V gene has CDR1 SGHRS and CDR2 YFSETQ. The CDR3 contains 14 residues. V trimming: 6 bases; J trimming: 0 bases; junction bases outside the gene matches: 5.

A single count supports this clone. V usage is TRBV28 and J usage is TRBJ1-3; no firm D call. CDR1 and CDR2 (germline): MDHEN, SYDVKM. The CDR3 runs 14 residues. Trimming shortened V by 2 bases and J by 3 bases, and 8 bases separated the two germline ends. The CDR3 DNA follows: TGTGCCAGCAGTTTAGCCCGCTATGGAAACACCATATATTTT. Encoded protein: CASSLARYGNTIYF.

The sample holds a few counts of this clone. The genes are TRBV5-1 and TRBJ2-1; TRBD1 is a possible D gene (5 bases). The length of the CDR3 is 14 residues. CDR1 and CDR2 from the germline V gene are SGHRS and YFSETQ. The V gene lost 5 bases and the J gene lost 8 bases, with 17 bases spanning the gap. The CDR3 sequence is CASSGANRYDEQFF. The CDR3 DNA is TGCGCCAGCAGTGGGGCCAACCGATACGATGAGCAGTTCTTC.

V gene TRBV20-1 combines with J gene TRBJ2-1; 11 nucleotides align to TRBD2. The junction had 7 bases not matched to a gene; V was cut back by 3 bases and J by 0 bases. From germline, CDR1 is DFQATT and CDR2 SNEGSKA (reference sequence). The CDR3 extends over 17 amino acids. The DNA for the CDR3 is TGCAGTGCTAGTGCCCGGACTAGCGGGTACTCCTACAATGAGCAGTTCTTC. Translation gives CSASARTSGYSYNEQFF.

The genes are TRBV19 and TRBJ1-2; D is unclear. The CDR3 consists of 13 residues. Trimming shortened V by 8 bases and J by 0 bases, and 10 bases separated the two germline ends. Germline CDR1 reads LNHDA; CDR2 reads SQIVND (reference sequence). CDR3 nucleotides: TGTGCCAGTGGAATAGGAGCTAACTATGGCTACACCTTC. Translated, it gives CASGIGANYGYTF.

This rearrangement joins TRBV19 to TRBJ1-5; D might be TRBD1 (6 bases). This CDR3 region has 16 residues. Trimming took off 10 bases at V and 0 bases at J, with 19 bases between the two ends. Germline assignment: CDR1 LNHDA and CDR2 SQIVND (reference sequence). The DNA of the CDR3 is TGTGCCACCAGGGCAGGGAGGGGGTATAGCAATCAGCCCCAGCATTTT. This gives the protein CATRAGRGYSNQPQHF.

The chain couples TRBV7-8 to TRBJ2-2; 11 bases line up with TRBD1. The length of the CDR3 is 17 residues. The ends lost 5 bases at V and 0 bases at J; junction bases unmatched: 5. Germline assignment: CDR1 SGHVS and CDR2 FQNEAQ. The chain's CDR3 is CASSMWDRGANTGELFF. CDR3 DNA sequence: TGTGCCAGCAGCATGTGGGACAGGGGGGCGAACACCGGGGAGCTGTTTTTT.

The chain recombines TRBV7-3 with TRBJ2-7; possible D gene TRBD2, 6 bases. V lost 2 bases, J lost 3 bases, and 17 bases lay in between. This CDR3 has 16 residues. The germline V gene has CDR1 SGHTA and CDR2 FQGTGA. CDR3 sequence: CASSLGTAGTDYEQYF. The CDR3 DNA sequence: TGTGCCAGCAGCTTAGGAACGGCAGGGACTGACTACGAGCAGTACTTC. The full variable domain, with the rest looked up from reference TRBV7-3 and TRBJ2-7, is GAGVSQTPSNKVTEKGKYVELRCDPISGHTALYWYRQSLGQGPEFLIYFQGTGAADDSGLPNDRFFAVRPEGSVSTLKIQRTERGDSAVYLCASSLGTAGTDYEQYFGPGTRLTVT.

The chain carries TRBV27 and TRBJ2-1, with 9 bases aligning to TRBD2. The CDR3 is 16 residues long. V was clipped by 1 base and J by 7 bases; unmatched bases: 8. Germline V CDR1 and CDR2: MNHEY, SMNVEV (reference sequence). CDR3 region: CASSLYLAGRVNEQFF. For the CDR3, the DNA is TGTGCCAGCAGTTTATATCTAGCGGGGCGGGTAAATGAGCAGTTCTTC.